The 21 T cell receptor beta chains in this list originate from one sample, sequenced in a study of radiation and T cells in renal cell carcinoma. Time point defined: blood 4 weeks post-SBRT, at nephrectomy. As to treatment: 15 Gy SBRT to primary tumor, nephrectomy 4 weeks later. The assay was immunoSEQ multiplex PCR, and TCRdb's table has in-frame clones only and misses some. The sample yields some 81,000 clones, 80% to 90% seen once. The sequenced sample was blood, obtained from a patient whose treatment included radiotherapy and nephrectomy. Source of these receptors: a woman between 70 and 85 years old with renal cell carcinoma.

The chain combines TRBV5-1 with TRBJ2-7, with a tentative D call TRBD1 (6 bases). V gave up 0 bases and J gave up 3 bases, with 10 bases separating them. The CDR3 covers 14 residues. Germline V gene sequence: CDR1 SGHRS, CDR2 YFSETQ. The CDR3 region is CASSLVIGGYEQYF. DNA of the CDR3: TGCGCCAGCAGCTTGGTAATAGGGGGCTACGAGCAGTACTTC.

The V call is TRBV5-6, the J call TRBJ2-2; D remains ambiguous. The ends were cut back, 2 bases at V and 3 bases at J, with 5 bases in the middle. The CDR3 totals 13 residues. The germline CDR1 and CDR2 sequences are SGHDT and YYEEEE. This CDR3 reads CASSLFDTGELFF. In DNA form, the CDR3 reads TGTGCCAGCAGCTTATTTGACACCGGGGAGCTGTTTTTT.

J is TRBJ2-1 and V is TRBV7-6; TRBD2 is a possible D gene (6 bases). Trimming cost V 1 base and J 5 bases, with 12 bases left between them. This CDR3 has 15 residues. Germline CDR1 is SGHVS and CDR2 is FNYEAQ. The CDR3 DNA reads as TGTGCCAGCAGCTTAGTGCGGGGCTTAGACAATGAGCAGTTCTTC. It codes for CASSLVRGLDNEQFF.

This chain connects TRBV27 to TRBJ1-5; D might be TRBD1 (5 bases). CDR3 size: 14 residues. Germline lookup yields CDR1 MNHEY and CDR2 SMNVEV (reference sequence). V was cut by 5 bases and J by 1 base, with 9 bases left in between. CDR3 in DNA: TGTGCCAGCAGTCCGACAGAGAGCAATCAGCCCCAGCATTTT. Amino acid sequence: CASSPTESNQPQHF.

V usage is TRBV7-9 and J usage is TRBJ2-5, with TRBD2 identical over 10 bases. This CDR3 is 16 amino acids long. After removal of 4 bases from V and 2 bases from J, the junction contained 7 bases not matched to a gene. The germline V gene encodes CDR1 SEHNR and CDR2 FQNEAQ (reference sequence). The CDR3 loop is CASSSLAGALQETQYF. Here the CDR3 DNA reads TGTGCCAGCAGCTCCCTAGCGGGGGCCCTACAAGAGACCCAGTACTTC.

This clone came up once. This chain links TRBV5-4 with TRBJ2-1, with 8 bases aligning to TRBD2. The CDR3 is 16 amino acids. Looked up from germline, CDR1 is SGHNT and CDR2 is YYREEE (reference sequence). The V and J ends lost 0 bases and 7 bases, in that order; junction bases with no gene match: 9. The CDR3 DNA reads TGTGCCAGCAGCTTGGGAGGCCTTCTAGCGGGTAATGAGCAGTTCTTC. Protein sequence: CASSLGGLLAGNEQFF.

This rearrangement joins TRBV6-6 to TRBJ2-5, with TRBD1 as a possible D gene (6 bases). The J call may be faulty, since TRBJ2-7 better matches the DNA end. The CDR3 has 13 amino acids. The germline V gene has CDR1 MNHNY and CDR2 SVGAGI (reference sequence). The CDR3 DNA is TGTGCCAGCAGTTACAGCAGGGGTTACGAGCAGTACTTC. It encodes CASSYSRGYEQYF.

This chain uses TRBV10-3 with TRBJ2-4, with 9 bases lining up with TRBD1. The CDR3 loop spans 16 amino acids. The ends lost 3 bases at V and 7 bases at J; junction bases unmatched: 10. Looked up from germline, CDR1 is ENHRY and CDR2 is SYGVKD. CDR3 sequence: CAISESLGQGLNIQYF. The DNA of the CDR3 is TGTGCCATCAGTGAATCTTTGGGACAGGGTTTGAACATTCAGTACTTC.

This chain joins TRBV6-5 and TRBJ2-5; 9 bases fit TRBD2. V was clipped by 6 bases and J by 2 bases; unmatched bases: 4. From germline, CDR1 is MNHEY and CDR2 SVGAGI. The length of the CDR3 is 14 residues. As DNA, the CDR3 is TGTGCCAGCAGCCGGCGGGGGGGACAAGAGACCCAGTACTTC. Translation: CASSRRGGQETQYF.

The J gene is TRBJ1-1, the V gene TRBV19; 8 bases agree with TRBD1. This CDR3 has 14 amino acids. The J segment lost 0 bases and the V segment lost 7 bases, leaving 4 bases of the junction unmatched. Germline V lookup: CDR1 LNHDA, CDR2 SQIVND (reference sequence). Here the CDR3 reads CASTKDRVNTEAFF. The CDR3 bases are TGTGCCAGTACTAAGGACAGGGTGAACACTGAAGCTTTCTTT.

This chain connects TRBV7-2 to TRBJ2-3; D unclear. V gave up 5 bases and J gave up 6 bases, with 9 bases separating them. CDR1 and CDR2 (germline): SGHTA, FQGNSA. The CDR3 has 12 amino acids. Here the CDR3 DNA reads TGTGCCAGCAGCACAACCTGGGATACGCAGTATTTT. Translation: CASSTTWDTQYF. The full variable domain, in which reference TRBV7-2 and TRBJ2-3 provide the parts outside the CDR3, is GAGVSQSPSNKVTEKGKDVELRCDPISGHTALYWYRQSLGQGLEFLIYFQGNSAPDKSGLPSDRFSAERTGGSVSTLTIQRTQQEDSAVYLCASSTTWDTQYFGPGTRLTVL.

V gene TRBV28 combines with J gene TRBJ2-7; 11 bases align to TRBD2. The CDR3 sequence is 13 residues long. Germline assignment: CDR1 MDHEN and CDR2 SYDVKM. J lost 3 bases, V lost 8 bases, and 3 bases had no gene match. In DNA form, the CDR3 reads TGTGCCAGCGCTAGCGGGGGGCTCTACGAGCAGTACTTC. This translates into CASASGGLYEQYF.

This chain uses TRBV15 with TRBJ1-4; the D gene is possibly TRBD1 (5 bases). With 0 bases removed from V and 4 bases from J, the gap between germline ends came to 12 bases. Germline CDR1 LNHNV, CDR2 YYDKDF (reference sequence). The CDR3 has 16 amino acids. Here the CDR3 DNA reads TGTGCCACCAGCAGAGATCGCGGGGGTCATAATGAAAAACTGTTTTTT. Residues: CATSRDRGGHNEKLFF.

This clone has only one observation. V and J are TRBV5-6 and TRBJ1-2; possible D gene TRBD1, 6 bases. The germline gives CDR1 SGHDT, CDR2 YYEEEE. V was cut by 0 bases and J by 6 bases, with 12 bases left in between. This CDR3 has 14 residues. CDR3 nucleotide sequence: TGTGCCAGCAGCTTGGGTTGGGGGGCAAATGGCTACACCTTC. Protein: CASSLGWGANGYTF. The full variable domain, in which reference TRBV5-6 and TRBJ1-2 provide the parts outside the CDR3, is DAGVTQSPTHLIKTRGQQVTLRCSPKSGHDTVSWYQQALGQGPQFIFQYYEEEERQRGNFPDRFSGHQFPNYSSELNVNALLLGDSALYLCASSLGWGANGYTFGSGTRLTVV.

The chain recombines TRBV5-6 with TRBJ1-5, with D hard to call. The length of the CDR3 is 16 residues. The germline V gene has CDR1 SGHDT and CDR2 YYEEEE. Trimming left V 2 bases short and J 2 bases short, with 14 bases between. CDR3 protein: CASSFYSRPGNQPQHF. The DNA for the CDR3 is TGTGCCAGCAGCTTTTATTCACGGCCGGGCAATCAGCCCCAGCATTTT. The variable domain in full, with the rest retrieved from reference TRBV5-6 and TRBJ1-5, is DAGVTQSPTHLIKTRGQQVTLRCSPKSGHDTVSWYQQALGQGPQFIFQYYEEEERQRGNFPDRFSGHQFPNYSSELNVNALLLGDSALYLCASSFYSRPGNQPQHFGDGTRLSIL.

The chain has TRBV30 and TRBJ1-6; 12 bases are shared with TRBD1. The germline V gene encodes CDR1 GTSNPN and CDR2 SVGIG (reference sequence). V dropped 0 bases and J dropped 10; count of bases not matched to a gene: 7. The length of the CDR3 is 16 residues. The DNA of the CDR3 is TGTGCCTGGAGTGTACTTTCTGGGACAGGGGGCTCACCCCTCCACTTT. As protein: CAWSVLSGTGGSPLHF.

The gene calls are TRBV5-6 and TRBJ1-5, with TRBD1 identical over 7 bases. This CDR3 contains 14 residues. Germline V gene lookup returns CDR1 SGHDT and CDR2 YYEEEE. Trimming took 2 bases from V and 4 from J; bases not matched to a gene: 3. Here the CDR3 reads CASSLGQVNQPQHF. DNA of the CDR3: TGTGCCAGCAGCTTAGGACAGGTTAATCAGCCCCAGCATTTT.

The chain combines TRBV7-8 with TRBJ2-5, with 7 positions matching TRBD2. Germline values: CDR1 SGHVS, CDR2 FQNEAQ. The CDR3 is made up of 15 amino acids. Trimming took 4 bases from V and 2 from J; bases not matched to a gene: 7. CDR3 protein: CASSSRGLLQETQYF. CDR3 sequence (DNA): TGTGCCAGCAGCTCAAGGGGACTACTTCAAGAGACCCAGTACTTC.

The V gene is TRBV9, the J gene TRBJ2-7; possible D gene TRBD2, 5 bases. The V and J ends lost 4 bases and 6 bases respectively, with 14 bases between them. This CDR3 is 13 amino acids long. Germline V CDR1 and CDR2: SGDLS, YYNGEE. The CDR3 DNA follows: TGTGCCAGCAGCCCCCACGGGGATACCGAGCAGTACTTC. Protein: CASSPHGDTEQYF. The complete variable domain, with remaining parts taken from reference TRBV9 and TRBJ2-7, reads DSGVTQTPKHLITATGQRVTLRCSPRSGDLSVYWYQQSLDQGLQFLIQYYNGEERAKGNILERFSAQQFPDLHSELNLSSLELGDSALYFCASSPHGDTEQYFGPGTRLTVT.

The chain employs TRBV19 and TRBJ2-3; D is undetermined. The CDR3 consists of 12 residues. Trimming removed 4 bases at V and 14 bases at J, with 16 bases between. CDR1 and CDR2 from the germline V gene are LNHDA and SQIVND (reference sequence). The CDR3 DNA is TGTGCCAGTAGTAGAGGAACTAAGTTTCTGTATTTT. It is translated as CASSRGTKFLYF.

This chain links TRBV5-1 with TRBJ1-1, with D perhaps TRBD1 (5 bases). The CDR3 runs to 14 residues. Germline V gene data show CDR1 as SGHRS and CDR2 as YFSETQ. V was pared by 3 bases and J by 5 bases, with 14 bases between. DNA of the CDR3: TGCGCCAGCAGCTCGGGACGGGTAGTAACTGAAGCTTTCTTT. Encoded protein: CASSSGRVVTEAFF.